A single sample is the source of the 20 T cell receptor beta chains below, sequenced in a study of early T cells in non-severe SARS-CoV-2 infection. A single record per CDR3 protein comes from TCRdb applying MiXCR to the 5' RACE reads. Seen here are approximately 80,000 distinct CDR3 sequences, over 9% observed once, and the top ten hold around 12%. The material was whole blood, obtained at baseline. The receptors stem from an adult who was a healthcare worker with PCR-confirmed SARS-CoV-2 infection or an uninfected control (not recorded which).

The V call is TRBV7-6, the J call TRBJ2-5, with 8 bases that match TRBD1. This CDR3 spans 16 amino acids. Germline loops: CDR1 SGHVS, CDR2 FNYEAQ. The V segment lost 5 bases and the J segment 1 base; nucleotides outside the gene matches: 9. CDR3 in amino acids: CASSLGATGGQETQYF. The CDR3 region has the DNA TGTGCCAGCAGCCTAGGGGCCACAGGGGGCCAAGAGACCCAGTACTTC.

In this sample, this clonotype turned up a few times. The V call is TRBV7-3, the J call TRBJ2-2; D tentatively reads TRBD1 or TRBD2 (5 bases each). V lost 1 base, J lost 3 bases, and 6 bases lay in between. There are 14 residues in the CDR3. Germline V lookup: CDR1 SGHTA, CDR2 FQGTGA. In nucleotides, the CDR3 is TGTGCCAGCAGCTTAAGGGACGACACCGGGGAGCTGTTTTTT. Translating it yields CASSLRDDTGELFF.

This clonotype was seen a few times. This CDR3 is CASTPRKGLAGAGSYNEQFF. The CDR3 region has the DNA TGTGCCAGCACCCCGCGTAAGGGACTAGCGGGGGCGGGCTCCTACAATGAGCAGTTCTTC. The J gene is TRBJ2-1, the V gene TRBV12-3 or TRBV12-4; 14 bases align to TRBD2. V lost 7 bases, J lost 0 bases, and 14 bases stayed unmatched. This CDR3 has 20 amino acids.

The chain carries TRBV27 and TRBJ2-2; 11 bases line up with TRBD2. The trim removed 10 bases at V and 3 bases at J, leaving 4 bases unmatched. Germline CDR1 is MNHEY and CDR2 is SMNVEV (reference sequence). The CDR3 extends over 14 amino acids. CDR3 loop: CATLAGGYTGELFF. For the CDR3, the DNA is TGTGCCACCCTAGCGGGGGGTTACACCGGGGAGCTGTTTTTT.

This clonotype was counted only a few times. The chain employs TRBV11-2 and TRBJ2-1; perhaps TRBD1 as D (5 bases). Trimming shortened V by 5 bases and J by 3 bases, and 14 bases separated the two germline ends. Germline V gene sequence: CDR1 SGHAT, CDR2 FQNNGV. The CDR3 covers 15 residues. CDR3 protein: CASSADRLLYNEQFF. CDR3 bases: TGTGCCAGCAGCGCAGACAGACTCCTCTACAATGAGCAGTTCTTC.

The chain couples TRBV28 to TRBJ2-7; perhaps TRBD1 as D (6 bases). CDR3 length: 15 amino acids. The V gene's germline CDR1 is MDHEN and CDR2 SYDVKM. Trimming left V 6 bases short and J 0 bases short, with 15 bases between. The CDR3 is CASSRQDFPSYEQYF. The CDR3 coding sequence is TGTGCCAGCAGCCGACAGGACTTCCCCTCCTACGAGCAGTACTTC. The complete variable domain, with remaining parts taken from reference TRBV28 and TRBJ2-7, reads DVKVTQSSRYLVKRTGEKVFLECVQDMDHENMFWYRQDPGLGLRLIYFSYDVKMKEKGDIPEGYSVSREKKERFSLILESASTNQTSMYLCASSRQDFPSYEQYFGPGTRLTVT.

This clonotype was found many times. The genes are TRBV20-1 and TRBJ2-1, with D unclear. The V and J ends lost 0 bases and 8 bases respectively, with 11 bases between them. Germline assignment: CDR1 DFQATT and CDR2 SNEGSKA (reference sequence). This CDR3 has 13 residues. The CDR3 sequence: CSARDLYGHEQFF. In nucleotides, the CDR3 is TGCAGTGCTAGAGATCTCTACGGTCATGAGCAGTTCTTC.

By its share, this clonotype is medium-sized. The J gene is TRBJ2-5, the V gene TRBV5-1, with 9 bases identical to TRBD2. With 4 bases clipped from V and 4 bases from J, the junction kept 20 bases outside the gene matches. This CDR3 is built from 19 residues. Germline CDR1 is SGHRS and CDR2 is YFSETQ. This chain's CDR3 is CASSPSEGSGGLYRETQYF. Here the CDR3 DNA reads TGCGCCAGCAGCCCCAGTGAGGGTAGCGGGGGCCTTTATAGAGAGACCCAGTACTTC.

As for this clonotype: A much larger clone lies a single base off, so this may be a read error. CDR3 protein: CASSQGRQGIYVYTF. CDR3 coding DNA: TGTGCCAGCAGCCAAGGACGACAGGGGATCTATGTCTACACCTTC. V gene TRBV3-1 combines with J gene TRBJ1-2; 8 bases fit TRBD1. Germline V gene sequence: CDR1 LGHDT, CDR2 YNNKEL (reference sequence). The CDR3 spans 15 residues.

This clonotype was detected only a few times. V usage is TRBV29-1 and J usage is TRBJ1-1; TRBD1 might be the D (5 bases). This CDR3 region has 11 residues. CDR1 SQVTM and CDR2 ANQGSEA come from the germline V gene. V lost 4 bases, J lost 3 bases, and 6 bases lay in between. CDR3 residues: CSVGGDTEAFF. The CDR3 DNA reads TGCAGCGTTGGGGGCGACACTGAAGCTTTCTTT.

This clonotype was detected once. The gene calls are TRBV5-6 and TRBJ2-2; D remains unclear. Germline V gives CDR1 SGHDT, CDR2 YYEEEE. Trimming left V 6 bases short and J 6 bases short, with 6 bases between. The CDR3 extends over 11 amino acids. The CDR3 loop is CASTLSGELFF. The CDR3 DNA reads TGTGCCAGCACCCTATCCGGGGAGCTGTTTTTT. The full variable domain, its missing parts supplied by reference TRBV5-6 and TRBJ2-2, is DAGVTQSPTHLIKTRGQQVTLRCSPKSGHDTVSWYQQALGQGPQFIFQYYEEEERQRGNFPDRFSGHQFPNYSSELNVNALLLGDSALYLCASTLSGELFFGEGSRLTVL.

The chain is built from TRBV7-2 and TRBJ2-3, with TRBD1 matching over 9 bases. V lost 3 bases to trimming and J lost 5 bases; unmatched junction nucleotides: 6. CDR1 and CDR2 from the germline V gene are SGHTA and FQGNSA. The CDR3 consists of 15 residues. The CDR3 sequence: CASSFGGQGGDTQYF. CDR3 nucleotides: TGTGCCAGCAGCTTTGGGGGACAGGGAGGAGATACGCAGTATTTT.

The chain links TRBV12-3 or TRBV12-4 to TRBJ1-2; tentative D call: TRBD1 (5 bases). The CDR3 has 14 amino acids. V dropped 4 bases and J dropped 3 bases, with 12 bases sitting between them. As DNA, the CDR3 is TGTGCCAGCAGTTCCTCCGGGACCTACTATGGCTACACCTTC. Translation: CASSSSGTYYGYTF.

The chain couples TRBV20-1 to TRBJ2-5, with a possible D match to TRBD1 (5 bases). Germline V gene lookup returns CDR1 DFQATT and CDR2 SNEGSKA (reference sequence). This CDR3 is built from 13 residues. V was cut by 5 bases and J by 5 bases, with 15 bases left in between. The CDR3: CSAPPAGMETQYF. The CDR3, as DNA: TGCAGTGCTCCCCCGGCAGGGATGGAGACCCAGTACTTC.

This clonotype was detected ten times or more. The chain employs TRBV4-2 and TRBJ2-7; D may be TRBD1 (6 bases). V dropped 6 bases and J dropped 5 bases, with 11 bases sitting between them. CDR3 length: 12 residues. The V gene's germline CDR1 is LGHNA and CDR2 YNFKEQ. DNA for the CDR3: TGTGCCAGCAGGGCGAACAGGGACGAGCAGTACTTC. This translates into CASRANRDEQYF.

The genes are TRBV7-2 and TRBJ1-1; weak D call: TRBD1 (5 bases). V was pared by 1 base and J by 3 bases, with 12 bases between. The CDR3 has 15 residues. Germline loops: CDR1 SGHTA, CDR2 FQGNSA. CDR3 sequence (DNA): TGTGCCAGCAGCTTAGAGCGGGGGTCGGACACTGAAGCTTTCTTT. Protein: CASSLERGSDTEAFF.

This clonotype was seen a handful of times. The chain couples TRBV5-4 to TRBJ2-7; no clear D gene. There are 19 residues in the CDR3. V was clipped by 0 bases and J by 0 bases, with 22 bases between them. In germline, CDR1 is SGHNT, CDR2 YYREEE (reference sequence). The CDR3 region is CASSLDRAITKYDSYEQYF. As DNA, the CDR3 is TGTGCCAGCAGCTTGGACAGAGCAATTACTAAGTATGACTCCTACGAGCAGTACTTC.

The J gene is TRBJ1-4, the V gene TRBV7-2; 7 nucleotides match TRBD1. The germline gives CDR1 SGHTA, CDR2 FQGNSA. The length of the CDR3 is 14 residues. Trimming removed 4 bases from V and 8 bases from J; junction bases left unmatched: 7. CDR3 protein: CASSSNRGKEKLFF. The CDR3 DNA follows: TGTGCCAGCAGCTCAAACAGGGGAAAGGAAAAACTGTTTTTT.

This clonotype was counted between two and nine times. The chain has TRBV4-2 and TRBJ2-7; TRBD2 agrees at 9 bases. Germline V gene data show CDR1 as LGHNA and CDR2 as YNFKEQ. The CDR3 runs 15 residues. V shed 2 bases, J shed 0 bases, and the junction held 2 bases outside the gene matches. The CDR3 region has the DNA TGTGCCAGCAGCCAAAGCGGGGGGCTCTCCTACGAGCAGTACTTC. It codes for CASSQSGGLSYEQYF.

At least ten counts were recorded for this clonotype. The chain is built from TRBV10-3 and TRBJ2-1; D gene uncertain. The CDR3 length is 12 residues. Germline values: CDR1 ENHRY, CDR2 SYGVKD. Trimming shortened V by 3 bases and J by 7 bases, and 7 bases separated the two germline ends. The CDR3 sequence is CAISDFRNEQFF. The CDR3 region has the DNA TGTGCCATCAGTGATTTTCGGAATGAGCAGTTCTTC.